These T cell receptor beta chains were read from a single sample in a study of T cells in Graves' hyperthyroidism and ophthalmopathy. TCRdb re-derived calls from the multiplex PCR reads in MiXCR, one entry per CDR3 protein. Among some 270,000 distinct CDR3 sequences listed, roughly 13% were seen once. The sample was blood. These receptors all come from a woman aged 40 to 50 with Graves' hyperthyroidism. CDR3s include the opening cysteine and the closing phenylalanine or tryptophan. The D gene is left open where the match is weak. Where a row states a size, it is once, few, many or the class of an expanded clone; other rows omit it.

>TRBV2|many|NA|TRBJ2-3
TGTGCCAGCAGTGAAGGCTGGGATCCCACAGATACGCAGTATTTT
CASSEGWDPTDTQYF
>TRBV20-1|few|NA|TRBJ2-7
TGCAGTGCTAGCCCTTCTGAGCCCCCCTACGAGCAGTACTTC
CSASPSEPPYEQYF
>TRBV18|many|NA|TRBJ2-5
TGTGCCAGCTCACCTAAAGGAGGGTACCAAGAGACCCAGTACTTC
CASSPKGGYQETQYF
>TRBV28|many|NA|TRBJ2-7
TGTGCCAGCAGTTCTGCTAGTCCAACCTACGAGCAGTACTTC
CASSSASPTYEQYF
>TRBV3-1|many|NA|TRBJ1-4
TGTGCCAGCAGCCAGGAAGATGAAAAACTGTTTTTT
CASSQEDEKLFF
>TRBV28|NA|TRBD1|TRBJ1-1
TGTGCCAGCAGTCTTACAGGGGGCGCGGGGAACACTGAAGCTTTCTTT
CASSLTGGAGNTEAFF
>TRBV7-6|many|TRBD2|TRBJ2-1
TGTGCCAGCAGCTTGACTAGCGGGTCAAACTACAATGAGCAGTTCTTC
CASSLTSGSNYNEQFF
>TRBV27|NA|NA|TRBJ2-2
TGTGCCAGCAAAACAGGGTCCGTCGGCACCGGGGAGCTGGTTTTT
CASKTGSVGTGELVF
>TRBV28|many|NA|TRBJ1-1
TGTGCCAGCACCTTCCGGCGAATGAACACTGAAGCTTTCTTT
CASTFRRMNTEAFF
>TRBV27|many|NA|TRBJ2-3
TGTGCCAGCAGTTTAGGGAAAACCCACACAGATACGCAGTATTTT
CASSLGKTHTDTQYF
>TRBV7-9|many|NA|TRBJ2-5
TGTGCCAGCAGCCTAGGGGTAGGGAGACAAGAGACCCAGTACTTC
CASSLGVGRQETQYF
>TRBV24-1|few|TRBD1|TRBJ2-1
TGTGCCACCAGTGCCTTCACAGGGGTCGGTCACAATGAGCAGTTCTTC
CATSAFTGVGHNEQFF
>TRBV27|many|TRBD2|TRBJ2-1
TGTGCCAGCAGCCCTAGCGGGGGGTACAATGAGCAGTTCTTC
CASSPSGGYNEQFF
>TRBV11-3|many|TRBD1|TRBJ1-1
TGTGCCAGCAGCTCGATAGGACAGGGGGCCGTCACTGAAGCTTTCTTT
CASSSIGQGAVTEAFF
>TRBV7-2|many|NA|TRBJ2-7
TGTGCCAGCAGCTTTTACAGAGGAGCCTACGAGCAGTACTTC
CASSFYRGAYEQYF
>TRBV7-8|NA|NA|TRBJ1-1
TGTGCCAGCAGCCCAAACAGGGTTCGCACTGAAGCTTTCTTT
CASSPNRVRTEAFF
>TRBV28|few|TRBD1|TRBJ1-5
TGTGCCAGCAGTTATTTGGGACAGGGATTGCCCCAGCATTTT
CASSYLGQGLPQHF
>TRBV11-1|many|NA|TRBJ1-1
TGTGCCAGCAGCTTAAGGGTCCCCATAAGGGGGAACACTGAAGCTTTCTTT
CASSLRVPIRGNTEAFF
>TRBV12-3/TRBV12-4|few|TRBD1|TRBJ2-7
TGTGCCAGCAGTTCGACAGGGGGAGCTGTGGGGGAGCAGTACTTC
CASSSTGGAVGEQYF
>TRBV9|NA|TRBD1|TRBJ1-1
TGTGCCAGCAGCCCCCCGCCGACAGGGGTGAACACTGAAGCTTTCTTT
CASSPPPTGVNTEAFF
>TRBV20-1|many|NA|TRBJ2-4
TGCAGTGCTAGAGATGCGGTACTAGCCAAAAACATTCAGTACTTC
CSARDAVLAKNIQYF
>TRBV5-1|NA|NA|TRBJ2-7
TGCGCCAGCACCCCCACATGGGGGCGCCGCTACGAGCAGTACTTC
CASTPTWGRRYEQYF
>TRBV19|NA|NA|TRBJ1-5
TGTGCCAGTACCCCCTACCTGAATAGCAATCAGCCCCAGCATTTT
CASTPYLNSNQPQHF
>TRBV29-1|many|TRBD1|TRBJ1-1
TGCAGCGTTGATTTGACAGGGCTGAACACTGAAGCTTTCTTT
CSVDLTGLNTEAFF
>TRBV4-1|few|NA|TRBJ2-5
TGCGCCAGCAGCCAAGGAGACAGCTTAGCAGAGACCCAGTACTTC
CASSQGDSLAETQYF
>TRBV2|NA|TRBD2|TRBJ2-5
TGTGCCAGCAGATTAACATTGACTAGCGGGAGGGGGACCCAGTACTTC
CASRLTLTSGRGTQYF
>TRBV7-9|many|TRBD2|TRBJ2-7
TGTGCCAGCAGCTCCCCGCAGACTAGCGGCTACGAGCAGTACTTC
CASSSPQTSGYEQYF
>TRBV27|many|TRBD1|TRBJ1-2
TGTGCCAGCAGTGCGGGACAGGGCATACCGGGCTACACCTTC
CASSAGQGIPGYTF
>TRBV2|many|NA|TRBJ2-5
TGTGCCAGCAGTGAAGCGCCTCGTGGGACCCAGTACTTC
CASSEAPRGTQYF
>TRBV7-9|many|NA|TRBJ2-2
TGTGCCAGCAGCCTCGGCACCGCCGGGGAGCTGTTTTTT
CASSLGTAGELFF
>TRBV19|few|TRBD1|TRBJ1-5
TGTGCCAGTAGTTCCCAGCCGGGACAGAGCCCTAATCAGCCCCAGCATTTT
CASSSQPGQSPNQPQHF
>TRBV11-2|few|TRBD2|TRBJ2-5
TGTGCCAGCACCCGGGGGGGCGGGGAGACCCAGTACTTC
CASTRGGGETQYF
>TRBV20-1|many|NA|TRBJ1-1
TGCAGTGCTAGAGTTCAGGGGAGAGACACTGAAGCTTTCTTT
CSARVQGRDTEAFF
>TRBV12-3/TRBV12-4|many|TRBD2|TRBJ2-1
TGTGCCAGCAGTTCCGGTCTCGGGACTAGCGATTATAATGAGCAGTTCTTC
CASSSGLGTSDYNEQFF
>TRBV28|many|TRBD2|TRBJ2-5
TGTGCCAGCAGTTTAAGACGACTAGCGGGAGTGGAGACCCAGTACTTC
CASSLRRLAGVETQYF
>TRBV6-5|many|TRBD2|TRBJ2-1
TGTGCCAGCAGTTACTGGCTAGCGGGCCGGGATGAGCAGTTCTTC
CASSYWLAGRDEQFF
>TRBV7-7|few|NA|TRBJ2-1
TGTGCTAGCAGCTTATCAAGGAGCTCCTACAATGAGCAGTTCTTC
CASSLSRSSYNEQFF
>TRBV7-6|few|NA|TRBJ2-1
TGTGCCAGCAGCTTAGCCCCCCCGGGCCTTTCCTACAATGAGCAGTTCTTC
CASSLAPPGLSYNEQFF
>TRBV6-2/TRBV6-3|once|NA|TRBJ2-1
TGTGCCAGCAGAAAAAGGGGTGGTGGTCTTAGGAATGAGCAGTTCTTC
CASRKRGGGLRNEQFF
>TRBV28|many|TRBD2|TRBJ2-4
TGTGCCAGCAGTGAGCTAGCGGGGGGAGCCAAAAACATTCAGTACTTC
CASSELAGGAKNIQYF